This T cell receptor (beta chain) comes out of a study of OX40 agonist ivuxolimab in advanced cancers. Background on the whole study: Ivuxolimab, which targeted the costimulatory receptor OX40 (CD134), was an agonistic, fully human IgG2 monoclonal antibody. Intravenous ivuxolimab was administered to patients every 2 weeks at six dose levels: 0.01, 0.1, 0.3, 1.5, 3 and 10 mg/kg. The point of sequencing TCRbeta in the periphery was to test whether ivuxolimab changed TCR sequence diversity and drove clonal T-cell expansion. Three dose-escalation patients achieved partial responses, one with hepatocellular carcinoma and two with cutaneous melanoma. The paper describes the monotherapy dose-escalation part (N of about 55 patients) of the phase I trial of ivuxolimab. Prior anti-PD-1, anti-PD-L1 or anti-CTLA-4 therapy was permitted, and approximately 41% of dose-escalation patients had received checkpoint inhibitors. In the dose-escalation cohort, approximately 83% of patients were male, and the mean age was roughly 60 years with a range of roughly 20 to 85. Of the approximately 54 patients in dose escalation, around 20 had hepatocellular carcinoma, some 15 had melanoma, 9 had renal cell carcinoma and 9 had head and neck cancer. The study at large found these results: In the 0.1-3.0 mg/kg groups, partial responders were among the patients with the lowest normalized peripheral clonal expansion, particularly in CD8+ T cells. Low levels of normalized T-cell clonal expansion were also seen in some nonresponding patients. After ivuxolimab, CD8+ T cells had more expanded clones than CD4+ T cells on average. The antigen specificity of the peripheral T cells that underwent clonal expansion was not determined. At doses of 0.1 to 3.0 mg/kg, clonal expansion of both CD4+ and CD8+ blood T cells was observed from baseline to week 6.

Genomic DNA was isolated from the sorted cells so that the TCRbeta CDR3 region could be sequenced. TCRbeta CDR3 regions were sequenced using the immunoSEQ Assay. The immuneACCESS repertoire file appears here via TCRdb, limited to in-frame rearrangements. These files lack a portion of the clones; in checked studies, under half of the deficit traces to unresolved V genes, and the cause of the others is not known. Within this sample are about 23,000 clones, with about 85% of them counted one time only. Roughly 13% of the sample goes to the ten largest clones. Regarding this clone: Its antigen is unknown. No base quality values were provided; no much bigger clone lies one nucleotide off.

From a lookup of the germline V gene, CDR1 and CDR2 are MGHRA and YSYEKL. The CDR3 runs 17 residues from the cysteine to the phenylalanine. Just the 51-base CDR3 DNA is kept, in frame starting at base 1. Relative to germline, V is missing 3 bases and J is missing 5 bases, with 13 bases of the junction outside any gene match. Patients with a history of autoimmune disease or receiving systemic immunosuppression were excluded from the trial. Peripheral blood for TCR sequencing was collected from all dose cohorts at baseline, on cycle 4 day 1, and on cycle 7 day 1. Samples were obtained from an open-label, multicenter, first-in-human phase I dose-escalation trial of ivuxolimab. Adults with locally advanced or metastatic melanoma, renal cell, hepatocellular, or head and neck squamous cell carcinoma were enrolled in the trial. CD4+ and CD8+ T cells were sorted separately from peripheral blood before TCR sequencing.

The rearrangement joined TRBV4-1 to TRBJ2-3; 8 central nucleotides agree with TRBD1. This TCR came from an adult with an advanced solid tumor such as melanoma, head and neck, liver or kidney cancer. The sample here was CD4+ or CD8+ T cells sorted from blood, taken in a trial of the OX40 agonist ivuxolimab. This receptor has the CDR3 CASSQAAQGAIRDTQYF. The bases are TGCGCCAGCAGCCAGGCCGCGCAGGGGGCGATTAGAGATACGCAGTATTTT.